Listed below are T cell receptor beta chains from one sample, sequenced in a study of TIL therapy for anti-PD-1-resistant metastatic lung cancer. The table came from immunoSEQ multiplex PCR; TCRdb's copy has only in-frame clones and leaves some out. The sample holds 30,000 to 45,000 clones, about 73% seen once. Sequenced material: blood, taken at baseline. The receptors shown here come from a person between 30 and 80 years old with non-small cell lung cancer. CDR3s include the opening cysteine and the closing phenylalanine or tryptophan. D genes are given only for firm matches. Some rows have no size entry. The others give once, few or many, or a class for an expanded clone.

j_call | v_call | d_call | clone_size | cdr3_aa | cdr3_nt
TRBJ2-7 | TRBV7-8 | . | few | CASSLGEGSSSYEQYF | TGTGCCAGCAGCTTAGGAGAGGGCTCCAGCTCCTACGAGCAGTACTTC
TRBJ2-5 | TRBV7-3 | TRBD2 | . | CASSLGLAEGQETQYF | TGTGCCAGCAGCTTGGGACTAGCGGAGGGTCAAGAGACCCAGTACTTC
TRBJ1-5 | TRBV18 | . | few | CASSPTLNQPQHF | TGTGCCAGCTCACCCACCTTGAATCAGCCCCAGCATTTT
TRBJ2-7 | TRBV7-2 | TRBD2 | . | CASSSGLVAYEQYF | TGTGCCAGCAGCTCGGGACTAGTCGCTTACGAGCAGTACTTC
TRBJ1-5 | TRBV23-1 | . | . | CASSPPDCNQPQHF | TGCGCCAGCAGTCCTCCGGACTGCAATCAGCCCCAGCATTTT
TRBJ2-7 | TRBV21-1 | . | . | CASSKAEGGASRERSYEQYF | TGTGCCAGCAGCAAAGCGGAAGGGGGCGCGTCGCGGGAGAGATCCTACGAGCAGTACTTC
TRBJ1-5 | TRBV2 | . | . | CASNRRDSINQPQHF | TGTGCCAGCAATCGGCGGGACTCCATCAATCAGCCCCAGCATTTT
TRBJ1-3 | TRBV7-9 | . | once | CASRYSAGTKVDTIYF | TGTGCCAGCAGGTACAGCGCCGGGACAAAGGTAGACACCATATATTTT
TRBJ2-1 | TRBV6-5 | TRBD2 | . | CAVKGGGAYNEQFF | TGTGCCGTCAAAGGCGGGGGGGCGTACAATGAGCAGTTCTTC
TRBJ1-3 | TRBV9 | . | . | CASSVASEAELLSGNTIYF | TGTGCCAGCAGCGTAGCCTCAGAAGCCGAACTACTCTCTGGAAACACCATATATTTT
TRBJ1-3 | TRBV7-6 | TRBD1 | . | CASSLGTGAGNTIYF | TGTGCCAGCAGCTTAGGAACAGGGGCTGGAAACACCATATATTTT
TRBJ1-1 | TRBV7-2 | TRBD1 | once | CASSSQGGDTEAFF | TGTGCCAGCAGCTCTCAGGGGGGGGACACTGAAGCTTTCTTT
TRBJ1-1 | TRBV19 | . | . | CASSISRSTEAFF | TGTGCCAGTAGTATAAGCAGATCCACTGAAGCTTTCTTT
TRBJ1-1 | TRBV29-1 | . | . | CSVEGVGGAEAFF | TGCAGCGTTGAAGGGGTAGGAGGGGCTGAAGCTTTCTTT
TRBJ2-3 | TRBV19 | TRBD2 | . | CASSLAGGPATQYF | TGTGCCAGTAGTCTAGCGGGGGGCCCGGCAACGCAGTATTTT
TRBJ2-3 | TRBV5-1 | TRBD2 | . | CASSTRSGATDTQYF | TGCGCCAGCAGCACACGAAGCGGGGCCACAGATACGCAGTATTTT
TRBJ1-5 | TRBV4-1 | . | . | CASSQLGVGVQQPQHF | TGCGCCAGCAGCCAACTCGGGGTAGGCGTCCAACAGCCCCAGCATTTT
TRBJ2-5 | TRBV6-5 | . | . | CASRKTGQETQYF | TGTGCCAGCAGAAAGACAGGCCAAGAGACCCAGTACTTC
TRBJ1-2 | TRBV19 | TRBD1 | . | CASRTGSPDGYTF | TGTGCCAGTAGGACAGGGTCCCCGGATGGCTACACCTTC
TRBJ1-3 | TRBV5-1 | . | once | CASSLGGGSGNTIYF | TGCGCCAGCAGCTTGGGTGGGGGCTCTGGAAACACCATATATTTT
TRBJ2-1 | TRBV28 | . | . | CASKQDIYNEQFF | TGTGCCAGCAAGCAGGACATCTACAATGAGCAGTTCTTC
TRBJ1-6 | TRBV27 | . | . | CASSPSAYSPLHF | TGTGCCAGCAGTCCCTCGGCCTATTCACCCCTCCACTTT
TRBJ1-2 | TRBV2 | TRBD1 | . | CASSSSRDSYGYTF | TGTGCCAGCAGTTCGTCCCGGGACAGCTATGGCTACACCTTC
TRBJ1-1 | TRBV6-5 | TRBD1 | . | CASSYSFGQGATEAFF | TGTGCCAGCAGTTACTCTTTCGGTCAGGGGGCCACTGAAGCTTTCTTT
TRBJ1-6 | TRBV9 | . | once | CASSVGGPNSPLHF | TGTGCCAGCAGCGTAGGGGGGCCCAATTCACCCCTCCACTTT
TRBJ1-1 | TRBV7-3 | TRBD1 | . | CASSLGGTDAEAFF | TGTGCCAGCAGCTTAGGAGGGACAGACGCTGAAGCTTTCTTT
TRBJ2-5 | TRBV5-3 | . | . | CARSLQGTIGNRETQYF | TGTGCCAGAAGCTTGCAGGGGACGATCGGTAATAGAGAGACCCAGTACTTC
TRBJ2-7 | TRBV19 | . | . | CASMGGGTSYEQYF | TGTGCCAGTATGGGAGGTGGGACCTCCTACGAGCAGTACTTC
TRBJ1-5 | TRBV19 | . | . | CASSISVIQPQHF | TGTGCCAGTAGTATTAGCGTGATTCAGCCCCAGCATTTT
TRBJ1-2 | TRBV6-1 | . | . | CASSERGAGVGGYGYTF | TGTGCCAGCAGTGAACGTGGTGCAGGGGTTGGTGGCTATGGCTACACCTTC
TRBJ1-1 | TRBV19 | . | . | CASSRNREVTEAFF | TGTGCCAGTAGTAGAAACAGGGAGGTCACTGAAGCTTTCTTT
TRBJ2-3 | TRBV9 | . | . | CASSVATGGGVLTQYF | TGTGCCAGCAGCGTAGCAACGGGCGGAGGGGTCTTGACGCAGTATTTT
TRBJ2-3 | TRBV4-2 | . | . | CASSQEGPGGDTQYF | TGTGCCAGCAGCCAAGAGGGTCCCGGTGGAGATACGCAGTATTTT
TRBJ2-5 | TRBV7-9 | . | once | CASSLDGLGGRETQYF | TGTGCCAGCAGCTTAGATGGTCTAGGGGGTAGAGAGACCCAGTACTTC